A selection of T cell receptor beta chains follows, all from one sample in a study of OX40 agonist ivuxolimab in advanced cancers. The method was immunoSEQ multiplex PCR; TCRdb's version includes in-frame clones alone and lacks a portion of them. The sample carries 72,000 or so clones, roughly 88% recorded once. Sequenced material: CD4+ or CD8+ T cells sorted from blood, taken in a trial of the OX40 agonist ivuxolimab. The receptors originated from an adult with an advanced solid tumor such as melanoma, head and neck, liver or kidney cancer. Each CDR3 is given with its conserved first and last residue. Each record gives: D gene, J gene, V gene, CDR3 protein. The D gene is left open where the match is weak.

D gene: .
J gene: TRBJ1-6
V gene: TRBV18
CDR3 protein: CASSPLTRGMDSPLHF

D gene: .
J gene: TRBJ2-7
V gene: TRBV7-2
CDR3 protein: CASSSNRWGMTYEQYF

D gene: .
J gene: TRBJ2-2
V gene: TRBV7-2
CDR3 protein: CASAAAGELFF

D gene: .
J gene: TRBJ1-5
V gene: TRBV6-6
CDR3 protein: CASVWRGSDQPQHF

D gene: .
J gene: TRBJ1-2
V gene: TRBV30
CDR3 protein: CAWSGDLYGYTF

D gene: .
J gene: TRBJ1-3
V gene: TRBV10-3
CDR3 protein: CAISELGGRVAGNTIYF

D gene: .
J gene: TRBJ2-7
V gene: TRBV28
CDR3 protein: CASSFSQYEQYF

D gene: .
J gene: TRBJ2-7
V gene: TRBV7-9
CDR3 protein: CASSSRGPSYEQYF

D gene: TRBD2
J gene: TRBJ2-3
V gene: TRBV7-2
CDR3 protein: CASSFRTSGTDTQYF

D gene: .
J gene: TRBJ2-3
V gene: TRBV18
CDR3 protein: CASSPGGTQYF

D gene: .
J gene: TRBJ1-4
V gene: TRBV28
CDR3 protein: CASSSPSGAGEKLFF

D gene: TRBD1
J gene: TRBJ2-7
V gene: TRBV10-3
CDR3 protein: CAIRRTGTEGAYEQYF

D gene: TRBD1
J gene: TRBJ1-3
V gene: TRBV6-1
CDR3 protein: CASSEQGADTIYF

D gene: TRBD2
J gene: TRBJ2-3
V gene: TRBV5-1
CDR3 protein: CASSLGAGGRIDTQYF

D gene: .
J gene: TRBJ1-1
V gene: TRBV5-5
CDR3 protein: CASSLTPQGSEAFF

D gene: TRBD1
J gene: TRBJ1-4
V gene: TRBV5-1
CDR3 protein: CASSAGQGAEKLFF

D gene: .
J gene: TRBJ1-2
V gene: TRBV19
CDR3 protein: CASTPAWGSNYGYTF

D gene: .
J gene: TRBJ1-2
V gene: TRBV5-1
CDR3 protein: CASSLGRPSNYGYTF

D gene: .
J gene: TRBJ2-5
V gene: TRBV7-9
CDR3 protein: CASSPGGTSFETQYF

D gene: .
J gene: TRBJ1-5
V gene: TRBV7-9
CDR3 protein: CASSLSSSNQPQHF

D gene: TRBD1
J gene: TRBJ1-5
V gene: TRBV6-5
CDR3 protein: CATLDRGNQPQHF

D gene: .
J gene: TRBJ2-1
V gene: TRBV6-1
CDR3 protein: CASRVENEQFF

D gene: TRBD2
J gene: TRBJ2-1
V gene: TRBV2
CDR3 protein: CASSEGGRGVSYNEQFF

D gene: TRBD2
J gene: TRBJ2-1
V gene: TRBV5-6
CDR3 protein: CASSLDYGRVGTNEQFF

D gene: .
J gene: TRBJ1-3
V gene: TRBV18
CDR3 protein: CASSPGTSGNTIYF

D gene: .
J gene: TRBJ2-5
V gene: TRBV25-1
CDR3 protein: CASSGGLMTGQRRETQYF

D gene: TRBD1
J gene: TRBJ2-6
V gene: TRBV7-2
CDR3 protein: CASSRRTGTGANVLTF

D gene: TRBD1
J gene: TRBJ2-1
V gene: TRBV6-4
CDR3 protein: CASSVLPDRGGNEQFF

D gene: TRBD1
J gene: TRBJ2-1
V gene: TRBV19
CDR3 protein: CASSISQGAVGYNEQFF

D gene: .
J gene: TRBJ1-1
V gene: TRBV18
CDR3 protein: CASSEAINTEAFF

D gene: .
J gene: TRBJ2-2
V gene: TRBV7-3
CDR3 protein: CASSQGTSNTGELFF

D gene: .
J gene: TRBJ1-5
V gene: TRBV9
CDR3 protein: CASSASYSNQPQHF

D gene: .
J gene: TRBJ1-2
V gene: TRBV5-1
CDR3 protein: CASRVGYTSNYGYTF

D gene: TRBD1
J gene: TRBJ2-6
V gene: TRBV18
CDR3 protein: CASSRTGAGANVLTF

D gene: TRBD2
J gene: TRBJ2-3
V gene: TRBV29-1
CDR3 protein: CSVVSGGVSDTQYF

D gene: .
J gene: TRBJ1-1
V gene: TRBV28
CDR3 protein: CALNRTPSTEAFF

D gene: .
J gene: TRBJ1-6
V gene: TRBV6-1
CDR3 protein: CASSDSLVPGLGSPLHF

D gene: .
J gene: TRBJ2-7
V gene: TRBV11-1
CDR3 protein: CASSLGDNPTVYEQYF

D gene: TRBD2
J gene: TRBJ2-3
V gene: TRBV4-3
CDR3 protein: CASSSSMGGGGTDTQYF

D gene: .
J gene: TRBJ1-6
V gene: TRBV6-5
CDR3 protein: CASSYSRDDYSPLHF

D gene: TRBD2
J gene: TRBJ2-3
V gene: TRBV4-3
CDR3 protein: CASSQGRGAGGADTQYF

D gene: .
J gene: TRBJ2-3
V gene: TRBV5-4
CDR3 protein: CASSGGSSTDTQYF

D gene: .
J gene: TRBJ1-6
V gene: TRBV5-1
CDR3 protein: CASSLRESSYNSPLHF

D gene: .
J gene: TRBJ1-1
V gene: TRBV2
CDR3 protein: CASSPGPADTEAFF

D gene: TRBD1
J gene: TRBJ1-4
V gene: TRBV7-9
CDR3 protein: CASSPGQGAREKLFF

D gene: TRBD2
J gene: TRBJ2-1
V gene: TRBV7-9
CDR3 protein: CASSALAGGSIYNEQFF

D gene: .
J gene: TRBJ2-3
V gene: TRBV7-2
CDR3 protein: CASSPRQSPDTQYF

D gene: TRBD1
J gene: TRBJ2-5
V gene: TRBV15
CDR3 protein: CATSRDGGQGVGETQYF

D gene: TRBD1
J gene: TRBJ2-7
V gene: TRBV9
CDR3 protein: CASTPGQGAYEQYF

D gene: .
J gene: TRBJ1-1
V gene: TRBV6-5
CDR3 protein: CASSLQDVNTEAFF

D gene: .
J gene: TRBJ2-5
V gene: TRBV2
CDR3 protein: CASSELEAHQETQYF

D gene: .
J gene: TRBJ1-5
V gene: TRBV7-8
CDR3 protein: CASSLLAYQPQHF

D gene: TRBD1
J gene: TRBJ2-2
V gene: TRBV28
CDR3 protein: CASSLGQGNTGELFF

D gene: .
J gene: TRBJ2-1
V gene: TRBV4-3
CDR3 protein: CASSQDLWSNEQFF

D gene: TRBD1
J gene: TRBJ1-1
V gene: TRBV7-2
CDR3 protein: CASSRDRVAEAFF